This entry concerns a single TCR beta chain. Its antigen is unknown. Random hexamers were used to reverse transcribe an amount of roughly 0.45 to 1 ug RNA. TCRdb processed the immunoSEQ multiplex PCR reads anew with MiXCR; each CDR3 protein has one entry. The data contain 150,000 to 200,000 distinct CDR3 sequences, over 85% of them seen just once; the ten biggest clones take up more than 0.11%. Trimming cost V 2 bases and J 7 bases, with 12 bases left between them. This CDR3 is 14 amino acids long. Germline V gene sequence: CDR1 LNHDA, CDR2 SQIVND (reference sequence). This specimen belongs to a study of CD8 T cells in Susac syndrome. Whole-study results and caveats: TCR sequencing and HLA analysis covered a relatively small number of individuals.

The authors sequenced TCR beta from blood CD8+ and CD4+ T cells. This clonotype was sampled from a human donor in good health. Sequencing was done on a sample of CD4+ T cells from PBMCs. V usage is TRBV19 and J usage is TRBJ1-5, with a possible D match to TRBD1 (5 bases). The CDR3 sequence: CASSILAGRQPQHF. CDR3 nucleotides: TGTGCCAGTAGTATATTAGCAGGGAGACAGCCCCAGCATTTT.